A single sample gave rise to the 21 T cell receptor beta chains below, sequenced in a study of CD8 T cells in Susac syndrome. After extraction with the RNeasy kit, 0.5 to 1 ug of the RNA was reverse transcribed using random hexamers. MiXCR, run by TCRdb on the immunoSEQ multiplex PCR reads, gives a single entry per CDR3 protein. This table has about 150,000 distinct CDR3 sequences, approximately 94% appearing once. The specimen sequenced was CD8+ T cells from PBMCs. These receptors were taken from a human donor with multiple sclerosis.

Regarding this clonotype: The junction shows a germline mismatch at one end, possibly a read error. The chain uses TRBV7-7 and TRBJ2-3; 9 bases are shared with TRBD1. The germline V gene has CDR1 SSHAT and CDR2 FNYEAQ (reference sequence). The CDR3 consists of 15 residues. CDR3 residues: CASSPGQGGTDTQYF. The DNA of the CDR3 is TGTGCTAGCAGCCCGGGACAGGGAGGCACAGATACGCAGTATTTT.

This clonotype was seen a single time. The chain is built from TRBV11-2 and TRBJ2-7; 8 bases align to TRBD2. Germline V gene data show CDR1 as SGHAT and CDR2 as FQNNGV. J lost 2 bases, V lost 5 bases, and 5 bases had no gene match. The length of the CDR3 is 14 residues. For the CDR3, the DNA is TGTGCCAGCAGCGCCGGGGGGGCCGCCTACGAGCAGTACTTC. Translated, it gives CASSAGGAAYEQYF.

The V call is TRBV25-1, the J call TRBJ2-6, with D possibly being TRBD1 (5 bases). Trimming left V 4 bases short and J 0 bases short, with 16 bases between. The length of the CDR3 is 18 residues. CDR1 is MGHDK and CDR2 is SYGVNS in the germline V gene. This CDR3 is CASSGQTTGYSGANVLTF. The CDR3 DNA is TGTGCCAGCAGTGGCCAGACCACAGGTTACTCTGGGGCCAACGTCCTGACTTTC.

The rearrangement uses TRBV12-5 and TRBJ2-3; 8 nucleotides agree with TRBD1. Germline lookup yields CDR1 LGHNT and CDR2 FRNRAP. The CDR3 sequence is 15 residues long. With V trimmed by 4 bases and J by 3 bases, 6 bases remained unmatched. The CDR3 protein is CASGSGDRGTDTQYF. Here the CDR3 DNA reads TGTGCTAGTGGTTCAGGAGACAGGGGTACAGATACGCAGTATTTT.

The CDR3 DNA follows: TGTGCCAGCAGCGCCGGGACGATTGAGCAGTTCTTC. Its protein is CASSAGTIEQFF. The V gene is TRBV5-6, the J gene TRBJ2-1; D possibly matches TRBD1 or TRBD2 (5 bases each). Trimming shortened V by 4 bases and J by 9 bases, and 11 bases separated the two germline ends. The germline CDR1 and CDR2 sequences are SGHDT and YYEEEE. This CDR3 has 12 amino acids. The entire variable domain, with the rest obtained from reference TRBV5-6 and TRBJ2-1, is as follows: DAGVTQSPTHLIKTRGQQVTLRCSPKSGHDTVSWYQQALGQGPQFIFQYYEEEERQRGNFPDRFSGHQFPNYSSELNVNALLLGDSALYLCASSAGTIEQFFGPGTRLTVL.

This chain uses TRBV19 with TRBJ2-7, with D perhaps matching TRBD2 (6 bases). Trimming removed 6 bases at V and 4 bases at J, with 13 bases between. Per the germline V gene, CDR1 is LNHDA and CDR2 is SQIVND (reference sequence). The CDR3 contains 13 residues. Here the CDR3 reads CASSPGLLYEQYF. CDR3 bases: TGTGCCAGTAGCCCGGGACTTCTTTACGAGCAGTACTTC.

J is TRBJ2-7 and V is TRBV27; 9 nucleotides align to TRBD1. The CDR3 is 14 residues long. Germline assignment: CDR1 MNHEY and CDR2 SMNVEV (reference sequence). Trimming took 5 bases from V and 5 from J; bases not matched to a gene: 7. CDR3 DNA: TGTGCCAGCAGTCCCGGGACAGGGTATAACGAGCAGTACTTC. It encodes CASSPGTGYNEQYF.

The chain couples TRBV27 to TRBJ2-7; D is unclear. V was shortened by 1 base and J by 3 bases, with 13 bases between the two germline ends. The CDR3 is made up of 15 amino acids. Per the germline V gene, CDR1 is MNHEY and CDR2 is SMNVEV (reference sequence). For the CDR3, the DNA is TGTGCCAGCAGTTTATTGTCAGGAGCCTACTACGAGCAGTACTTC. This translates into CASSLLSGAYYEQYF.

The rearrangement joins TRBV12-3 or TRBV12-4 to TRBJ2-4; no firm D call. Trimming took 5 bases from V and 3 from J, leaving 8 bases between them. The CDR3 length is 13 residues. CDR3 nucleotides: TGTGCCAGCAGTCCCTTGGGCAAAAACATTCAGTACTTC. The encoded protein is CASSPLGKNIQYF.

The chain is built from TRBV19 and TRBJ1-2; the D gene is possibly TRBD1 (5 bases). The CDR3 is 12 residues long. CDR1 LNHDA and CDR2 SQIVND come from the germline V gene (reference sequence). V was trimmed by 5 bases and J by 4 bases, leaving 8 bases between them. The CDR3 protein is CASSLGTYGYTF. CDR3 nucleotide sequence: TGTGCCAGTAGTCTGGGGACCTATGGCTACACCTTC.

The chain has TRBV9 and TRBJ1-5; tentatively, D is TRBD1 (5 bases). This CDR3 region has 13 residues. Germline values: CDR1 SGDLS, CDR2 YYNGEE. The ends were cut back, 1 base at V and 8 bases at J, with 10 bases in the middle. CDR3 DNA: TGTGCCAGCAGCGTAATGATGGGGGAGCCCCAGCATTTT. Protein sequence: CASSVMMGEPQHF.

The chain links TRBV9 to TRBJ2-1; D may be TRBD1 or TRBD2 (6 bases each). CDR3 size: 14 residues. V lost 4 bases to trimming and J lost 7 bases, with 15 bases between them. Per germline, CDR1 SGDLS and CDR2 YYNGEE. Here the CDR3 reads CASSLSDSGNEQFF. The CDR3 DNA reads TGTGCCAGCAGCCTCTCGGACAGCGGGAATGAGCAGTTCTTC. Full variable domain (rest looked up from reference TRBV9 and TRBJ2-1): DSGVTQTPKHLITATGQRVTLRCSPRSGDLSVYWYQQSLDQGLQFLIQYYNGEERAKGNILERFSAQQFPDLHSELNLSSLELGDSALYFCASSLSDSGNEQFFGPGTRLTVL.

The V and J genes are TRBV20-1 and TRBJ1-5, with D uncertain. V lost 3 bases and J lost 5, with 11 bases in between. Per the germline V gene, CDR1 is DFQATT and CDR2 is SNEGSKA (reference sequence). The CDR3 totals 13 residues. Here the CDR3 reads CSARIHGDQPQHF. The CDR3 coding sequence is TGCAGTGCTAGGATCCACGGGGATCAGCCCCAGCATTTT.

The chain uses TRBV6-1 and TRBJ2-1; D is perhaps TRBD1 (5 bases). Trimming stripped 7 bases from V and 2 bases from J, with 9 bases between. This CDR3 has 13 amino acids. Germline V gene lookup returns CDR1 MNHNS and CDR2 SASEGT. The CDR3 DNA reads as TGTGCCAGCATGAAAGGGGCCTACAATGAGCAGTTCTTC. It translates to CASMKGAYNEQFF.

The chain has TRBV9 and TRBJ2-5, with 8 bases identical to TRBD1. V lost 1 base, J lost 1 base, and 0 bases stayed unmatched. This CDR3 has 14 residues. Germline CDR1 SGDLS, CDR2 YYNGEE. The CDR3 sequence: CASSVQGAQETQYF. The CDR3 region has the DNA TGTGCCAGCAGCGTACAGGGGGCCCAAGAGACCCAGTACTTC.

Worth noting for this clonotype: Germline is not matched at one junction end, which may reflect a read error. V and J are TRBV9 and TRBJ1-1; D perhaps matches TRBD1 (6 bases). The CDR3 is 16 residues long. CDR1 is SGDLS, CDR2 YYNGEE, per germline. CDR3 protein: CASSPGGGDGNTEVFF. The CDR3 bases are TGTGCCAGCAGTCCCGGCGGGGGCGATGGGAACACTGAAGTTTTCTTT.

V is TRBV7-9 and J is TRBJ2-5; possibly TRBD1 for D (5 bases). This CDR3 region has 12 residues. Germline lookup yields CDR1 SEHNR and CDR2 FQNEAQ (reference sequence). Trimming took off 10 bases at V and 4 bases at J, with 13 bases between the two ends. The CDR3 spells CATSGFPETQYF. The CDR3 nucleotides read TGTGCCACCTCAGGGTTTCCAGAGACCCAGTACTTC.

The chain is built from TRBV6-5 and TRBJ1-5, with D maybe TRBD1 (5 bases). Germline CDR1 MNHEY, CDR2 SVGAGI. The CDR3 runs 15 residues. V was clipped by 2 bases and J by 6 bases, with 14 bases between them. CDR3 residues: CASSYTAGIGQPQHF. Here the CDR3 DNA reads TGTGCCAGCAGTTACACGGCAGGGATCGGTCAGCCCCAGCATTTT.

The chain links TRBV3-1 to TRBJ2-1; TRBD2 aligns across 7 bases. Per germline, CDR1 LGHDT and CDR2 YNNKEL (reference sequence). V shed 1 base and J 0 bases; nucleotides not matched to a gene: 6. The CDR3 extends over 17 amino acids. The chain's CDR3 is CASSQGPGGGSYNEQFF. Here the CDR3 DNA reads TGTGCCAGCAGCCAAGGCCCGGGGGGAGGCTCCTACAATGAGCAGTTCTTC.

This chain connects TRBV7-9 to TRBJ1-2, with D possibly TRBD1 on 6 matching bases. Deletions cut 5 bases from V and 5 bases from J, with 21 bases between. The CDR3 is 16 residues long. Per germline, CDR1 SEHNR and CDR2 FQNEAQ (reference sequence). The CDR3 DNA sequence: TGTGCCAGCAGCCCCCCAGGGGAGGGCGGTTGGTATGGCTACACCTTC. Translating gives CASSPPGEGGWYGYTF.

This chain links TRBV7-9 with TRBJ2-1; TRBD1 aligns across 8 bases. The CDR3 consists of 16 residues. Germline V CDR1 and CDR2: SEHNR, FQNEAQ (reference sequence). V lost 5 bases, J lost 8 bases, and 14 bases stayed unmatched. In DNA form, the CDR3 reads TGTGCCAGCAGCCCCAAATCAGGGGGCTCATATGATGAGCAGTTCTTC. Protein: CASSPKSGGSYDEQFF.